These T cell receptor beta chains were read from a single sample in a study of regulatory T cells in long-lasting Graves disease. TCRdb reanalysed the multiplex PCR reads using MiXCR and keeps one entry per CDR3 protein. This sample has roughly 500,000 distinct CDR3 sequences; 20% to 25% occur once, and the top ten carry 7.8%. Source: peripheral blood mononuclear cells (PBMCs), taken when the disease was refractory, from a patient treated with antithyroid drugs. Source of these receptors: a female donor with Graves disease. CDR3s include the opening cysteine and the closing phenylalanine or tryptophan. Fields, in order: D gene, clone size, J gene, V gene, CDR3 protein, CDR3 DNA. D genes are given only for firm matches. A clone size is listed for some rows: how often the clone was seen (once, few, many), or a class if it is expanded.

NA,NA,TRBJ2-7,TRBV5-5,CASSLASLPPSYEQYF,TGTGCCAGCAGCTTGGCCTCTCTCCCTCCTTCCTACGAGCAGTACTTC
NA,few,TRBJ1-5,TRBV7-6,CASSFRQNDQPQHF,TGTGCCAGCAGCTTTCGTCAGAATGATCAGCCCCAGCATTTT
TRBD1,few,TRBJ1-5,TRBV3-1,CASSPTGDQPQHF,TGTGCCAGCAGCCCAACAGGGGACCAGCCCCAGCATTTT
NA,many,TRBJ2-2,TRBV7-3,CASSLSGIPPSIQGVAGELFF,TGTGCCAGCAGCTTAAGTGGAATCCCTCCCTCTATACAGGGAGTAGCCGGGGAGCTGTTTTTT
TRBD2,few,TRBJ2-5,TRBV19,CASRAGLAGTAETQYF,TGTGCCAGTCGTGCTGGACTAGCGGGAACCGCAGAGACCCAGTACTTC
NA,many,TRBJ2-5,TRBV12-3/TRBV12-4,CASRQTVQETQYF,TGTGCCAGCAGACAGACAGTCCAAGAGACCCAGTACTTC
NA,few,TRBJ2-7,TRBV3-1,CASSHGGGSKSYEQYF,TGTGCCAGCAGCCATGGTGGAGGTTCAAAGTCCTACGAGCAGTACTTC
NA,NA,TRBJ1-1,TRBV7-9,CASSALRGQMNTEAFF,TGTGCCAGCAGCGCCCTTCGTGGGCAGATGAACACTGAAGCTTTCTTT
TRBD1,many,TRBJ2-7,TRBV11-2,CASSRRQGDNEQYF,TGTGCCAGCAGCCGAAGACAGGGAGACAACGAGCAGTACTTC
NA,NA,TRBJ2-2,TRBV5-1,CASSASKNTGELFF,TGCGCCAGCAGCGCAAGCAAGAACACCGGGGAGCTGTTTTTT
NA,few,TRBJ2-7,TRBV5-4,CASSLGPLMGNSYEQYF,TGTGCCAGCAGCTTGGGTCCCTTGATGGGTAACTCCTACGAGCAGTACTTC
NA,many,TRBJ1-2,TRBV6-1,CASKGSQPKNYGYTF,TGTGCCAGCAAAGGATCGCAACCCAAGAACTATGGCTACACCTTC
TRBD1,many,TRBJ2-7,TRBV2,CASSEETGALYEQYF,TGTGCCAGCAGTGAAGAGACAGGGGCCCTTTACGAGCAGTACTTC
TRBD1,many,TRBJ1-5,TRBV6-2/TRBV6-3,CASRGQDYSNQPQHF,TGTGCCAGCAGAGGACAGGACTATAGCAATCAGCCCCAGCATTTT
TRBD2,many,TRBJ2-7,TRBV2,CASSGGEGRPPYEQYF,TGTGCCAGCAGTGGGGGGGAGGGCCGTCCTCCCTACGAGCAGTACTTC
NA,NA,TRBJ2-7,TRBV5-1,CASSPSDSHEQYF,TGCGCCAGCAGCCCCTCGGACAGCCACGAGCAGTACTTC
TRBD1,NA,TRBJ2-7,TRBV5-6,CASSSNRDRDYEQYF,TGTGCCAGCAGCTCAAACCGGGACAGGGACTACGAGCAGTACTTC
NA,many,TRBJ1-3,TRBV12-3/TRBV12-4,CASRGTVSGNTIYF,TGTGCCAGCAGGGGGACTGTCTCTGGAAACACCATATATTTT
NA,many,TRBJ2-5,TRBV7-9,CASSLGGGPAGETQYF,TGTGCCAGCAGCTTAGGAGGAGGGCCCGCCGGGGAGACCCAGTACTTC
NA,NA,TRBJ2-7,TRBV2,CASTQLSHSSYEQYF,TGTGCCAGCACGCAGCTGAGTCACAGCTCCTACGAGCAGTACTTC
NA,few,TRBJ1-1,TRBV6-9,CASSYRQGNWAAFF,TGTGCCAGCAGTTACAGGCAGGGGAATTGGGCAGCTTTCTTT
NA,NA,TRBJ1-5,TRBV9,CASSREGGRQPQHF,TGTGCCAGCAGCAGGGAGGGCGGGAGGCAGCCCCAGCATTTT
TRBD1,NA,TRBJ1-2,TRBV30,CAWSARDRGNYGYTF,TGTGCCTGGAGCGCCCGGGACAGGGGTAACTATGGCTACACCTTC
NA,NA,TRBJ1-2,TRBV27,CASSAAGPLGGYTF,TGTGCCAGCAGTGCTGCAGGGCCTCTCGGCGGCTACACCTTC
NA,NA,TRBJ2-7,TRBV5-6,CASSLSPRRATNSEQYF,TGTGCCAGCAGCTTGTCCCCCAGGAGAGCGACTAACAGCGAGCAGTACTTC
NA,many,TRBJ1-1,TRBV2,CASSGGRAGTEAFF,TGTGCCAGCAGTGGGGGCAGGGCGGGCACTGAAGCTTTCTTT
NA,NA,TRBJ2-3,TRBV25-1,CASSAHSIERTDTQYF,TGTGCCAGCAGTGCCCATTCCATCGAGAGGACAGATACGCAGTATTTT
NA,few,TRBJ2-2,TRBV4-1,CASSQAGGELFF,TGCGCCAGCAGCCAAGCTGGCGGGGAGCTGTTTTTT
TRBD1,few,TRBJ1-6,TRBV5-1,CASSLDPGQGNSPLHF,TGCGCCAGCAGCTTGGACCCGGGACAGGGTAATTCACCCCTCCACTTT
NA,NA,TRBJ2-6,TRBV10-3,CAISEGYPGANVLTF,TGTGCCATCAGTGAGGGGTATCCTGGGGCCAACGTCCTGACTTTC
NA,many,TRBJ1-1,TRBV20-1,CSGGWANTEAFF,TGCAGTGGGGGATGGGCGAACACTGAAGCTTTCTTT
NA,few,TRBJ2-3,TRBV6-1,CASTKTRSTDTQYF,TGTGCCAGCACCAAGACTAGGTCCACAGATACGCAGTATTTT
NA,few,TRBJ2-5,TRBV5-1,CASSPKVYGETQYF,TGCGCCAGCAGCCCGAAGGTCTACGGGGAGACCCAGTACTTC
TRBD2,many,TRBJ2-5,TRBV6-1,CASTEGAGVGETQYF,TGTGCCAGCACCGAAGGAGCGGGAGTCGGAGAGACCCAGTACTTC
NA,NA,TRBJ1-5,TRBV29-1,CSAGWMGPRGISNQPQHF,TGCAGCGCCGGTTGGATGGGTCCCAGGGGTATTAGCAATCAGCCCCAGCATTTT
TRBD1,NA,TRBJ2-3,TRBV7-9,CASSSDRVATDTQYF,TGTGCCAGCAGCTCGGACAGGGTGGCCACAGATACGCAGTATTTT
TRBD1,many,TRBJ1-2,TRBV29-1,CSVELGTGYGYTF,TGCAGCGTTGAATTGGGGACAGGCTACGGCTACACCTTC